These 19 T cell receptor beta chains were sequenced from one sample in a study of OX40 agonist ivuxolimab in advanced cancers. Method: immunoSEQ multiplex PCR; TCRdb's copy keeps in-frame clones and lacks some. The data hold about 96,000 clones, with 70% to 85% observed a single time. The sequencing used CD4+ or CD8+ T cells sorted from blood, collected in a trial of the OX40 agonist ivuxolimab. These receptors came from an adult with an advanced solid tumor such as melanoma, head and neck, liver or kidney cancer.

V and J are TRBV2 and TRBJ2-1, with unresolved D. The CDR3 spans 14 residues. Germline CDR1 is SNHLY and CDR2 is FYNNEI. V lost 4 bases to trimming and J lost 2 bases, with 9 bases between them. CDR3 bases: TGTGCCAGCAGTGTTCCAGGACCCTACAATGAGCAGTTCTTC. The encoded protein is CASSVPGPYNEQFF.

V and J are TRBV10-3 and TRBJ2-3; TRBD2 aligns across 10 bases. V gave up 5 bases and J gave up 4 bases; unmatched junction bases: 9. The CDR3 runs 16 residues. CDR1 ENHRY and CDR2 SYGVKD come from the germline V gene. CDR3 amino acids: CAISPTGTSDSDTQYF. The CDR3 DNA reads TGTGCCATCAGTCCTACCGGGACTAGCGACTCAGATACGCAGTATTTT.

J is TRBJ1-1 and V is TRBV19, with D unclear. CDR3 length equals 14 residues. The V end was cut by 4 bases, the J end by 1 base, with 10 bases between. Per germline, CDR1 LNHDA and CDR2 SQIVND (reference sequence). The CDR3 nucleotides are TGTGCCAGTAGTAAAAGGGAGAAGAACACTGAAGCTTTCTTT. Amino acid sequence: CASSKREKNTEAFF.

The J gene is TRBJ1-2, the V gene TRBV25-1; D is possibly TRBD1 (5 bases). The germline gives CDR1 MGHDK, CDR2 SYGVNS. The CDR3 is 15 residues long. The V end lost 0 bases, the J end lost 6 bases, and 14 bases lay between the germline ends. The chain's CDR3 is CASSEYAEQANGYTF. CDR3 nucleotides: TGTGCCAGCAGTGAATATGCCGAACAGGCGAATGGCTACACCTTC.

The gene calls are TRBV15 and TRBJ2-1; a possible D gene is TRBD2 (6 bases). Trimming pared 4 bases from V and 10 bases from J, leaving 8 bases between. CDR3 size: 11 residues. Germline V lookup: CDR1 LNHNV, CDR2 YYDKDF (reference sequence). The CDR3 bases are TGTGCCACCAGCATGGCGGGAGAGCAGTTCTTC. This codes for CATSMAGEQFF.

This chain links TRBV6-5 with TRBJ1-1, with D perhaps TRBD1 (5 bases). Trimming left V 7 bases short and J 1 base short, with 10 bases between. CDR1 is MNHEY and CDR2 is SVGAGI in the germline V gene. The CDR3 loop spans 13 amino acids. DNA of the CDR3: TGTGCCAGCAAGGGGTCCCAGAACACTGAAGCTTTCTTT. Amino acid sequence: CASKGSQNTEAFF.

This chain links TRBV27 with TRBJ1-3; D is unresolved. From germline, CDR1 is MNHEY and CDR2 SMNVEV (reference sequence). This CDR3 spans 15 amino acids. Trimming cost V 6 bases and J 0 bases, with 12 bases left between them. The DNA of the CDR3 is TGTGCCAGCAGCCTGGATGCCAGCTCTGGAAACACCATATATTTT. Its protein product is CASSLDASSGNTIYF.

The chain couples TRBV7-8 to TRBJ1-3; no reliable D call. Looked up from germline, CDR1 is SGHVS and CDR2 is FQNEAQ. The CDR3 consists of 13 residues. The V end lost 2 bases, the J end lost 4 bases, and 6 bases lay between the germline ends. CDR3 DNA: TGTGCCAGCAGCTTAATCGTGGGAAACACCATATATTTT. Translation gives CASSLIVGNTIYF.

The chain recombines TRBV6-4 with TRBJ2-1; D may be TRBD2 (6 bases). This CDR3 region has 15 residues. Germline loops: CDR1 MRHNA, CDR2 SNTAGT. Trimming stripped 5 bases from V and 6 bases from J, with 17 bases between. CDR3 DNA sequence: TGTGCCAGCAGTCTTACTAGCCTTGGTATCAATGAGCAGTTCTTC. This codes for CASSLTSLGINEQFF.

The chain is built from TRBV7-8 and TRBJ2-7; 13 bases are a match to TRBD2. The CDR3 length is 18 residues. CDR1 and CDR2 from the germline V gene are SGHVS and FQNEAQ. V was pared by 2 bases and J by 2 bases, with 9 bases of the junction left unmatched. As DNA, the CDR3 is TGTGCCAGCAGCTTAAGACTAGCGGGAGGTGTAAAGGCCTACGAGCAGTACTTC. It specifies CASSLRLAGGVKAYEQYF.

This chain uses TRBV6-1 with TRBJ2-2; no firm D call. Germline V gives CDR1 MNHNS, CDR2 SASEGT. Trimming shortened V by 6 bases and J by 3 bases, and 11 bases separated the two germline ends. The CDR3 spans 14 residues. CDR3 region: CASSPGRDTGELFF. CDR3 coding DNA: TGTGCCAGCAGCCCTGGACGGGACACCGGGGAGCTGTTTTTT.

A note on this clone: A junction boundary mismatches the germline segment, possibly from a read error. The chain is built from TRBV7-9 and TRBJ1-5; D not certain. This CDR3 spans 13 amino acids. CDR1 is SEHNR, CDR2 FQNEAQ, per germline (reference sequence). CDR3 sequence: CASSQETNQPQHF. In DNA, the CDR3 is TGCGCCAGCAGCCAAGAAACCAATCAGCCCCAGCATTTT.

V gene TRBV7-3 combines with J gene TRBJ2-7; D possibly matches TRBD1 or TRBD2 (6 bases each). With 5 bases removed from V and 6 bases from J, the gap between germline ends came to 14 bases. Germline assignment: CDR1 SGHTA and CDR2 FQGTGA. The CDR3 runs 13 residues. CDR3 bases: TGTGCCAGCAGCGCGGGACACGGTTCCGAGCAGTACTTC. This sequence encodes CASSAGHGSEQYF.

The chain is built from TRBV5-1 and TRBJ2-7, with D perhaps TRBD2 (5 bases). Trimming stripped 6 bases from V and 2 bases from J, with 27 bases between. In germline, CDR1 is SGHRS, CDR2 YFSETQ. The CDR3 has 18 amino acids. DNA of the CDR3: TGCGCCAGCATACGTCCGGGCCAGGACTCGTCTCTCACCTACGAGCAGTACTTC. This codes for CASIRPGQDSSLTYEQYF.

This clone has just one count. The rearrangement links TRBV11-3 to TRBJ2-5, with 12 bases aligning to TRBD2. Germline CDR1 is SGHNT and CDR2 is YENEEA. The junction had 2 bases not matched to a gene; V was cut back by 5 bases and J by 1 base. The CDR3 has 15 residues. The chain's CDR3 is CASSRLAGAQETQYF. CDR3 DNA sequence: TGTGCCAGCAGCCGACTAGCGGGAGCCCAAGAGACCCAGTACTTC.

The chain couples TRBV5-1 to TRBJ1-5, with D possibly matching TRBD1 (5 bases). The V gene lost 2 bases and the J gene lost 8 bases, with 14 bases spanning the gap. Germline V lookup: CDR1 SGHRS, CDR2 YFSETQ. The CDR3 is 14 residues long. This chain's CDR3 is CASSLGSGKEPQHF. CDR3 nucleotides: TGCGCCAGCAGCTTAGGGTCAGGGAAGGAGCCCCAGCATTTT.

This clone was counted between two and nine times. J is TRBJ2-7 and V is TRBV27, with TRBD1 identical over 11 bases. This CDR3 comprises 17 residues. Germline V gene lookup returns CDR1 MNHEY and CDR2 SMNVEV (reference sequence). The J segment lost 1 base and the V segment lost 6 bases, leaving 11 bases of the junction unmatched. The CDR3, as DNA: TGTGCCAGCAGGAGTTTGGGGACAGGGGGAGGGTCCTACGAGCAGTACTTC. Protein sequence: CASRSLGTGGGSYEQYF.

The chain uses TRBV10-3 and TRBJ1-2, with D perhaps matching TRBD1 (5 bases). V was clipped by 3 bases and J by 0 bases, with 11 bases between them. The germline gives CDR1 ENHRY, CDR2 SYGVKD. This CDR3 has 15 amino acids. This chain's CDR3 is CAISEGAGTNYGYTF. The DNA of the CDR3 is TGTGCCATCAGTGAAGGGGCAGGAACTAACTATGGCTACACCTTC.

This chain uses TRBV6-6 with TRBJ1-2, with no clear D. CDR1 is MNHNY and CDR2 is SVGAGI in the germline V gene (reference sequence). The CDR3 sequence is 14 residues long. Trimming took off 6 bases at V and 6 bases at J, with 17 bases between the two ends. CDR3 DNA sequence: TGTGCCAGCAGCAACCCGTATAGGTCCGATGGCTACACCTTC. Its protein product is CASSNPYRSDGYTF.